This entry concerns a single T cell receptor (beta chain). This clonotype was seen a handful of times. The antigen it binds to is not known. One base away there is no much larger clone; base qualities are not given. The record originates from a study of identical twins (dated by TCRdb to about 2016). In the study overall: The study deep-sequenced TCR alpha and beta repertoires from monozygotic twins, unrelated adults of various ages and cord blood to test whether fetal clonotypes persist. To rule out contamination, the twin experiments were replicated at different times with different library preparation protocols.

Only healthy Caucasian donors were included. The twin cohort comprised three pairs of female monozygotic twins, all aged roughly 18 to 29 years. Positive isolation kits from Invitrogen were used to isolate the CD4+ and CD8+ T cell populations. The library was built by means of 5' RACE. Reads for this sample came from an Illumina HiSeq 2000. Template switching added a universal primer binding site, and the final cDNA carried a unique molecular identifier that allowed TCR cDNA molecules to be counted accurately. Specific primers in the conserved constant-segment region were used to synthesize first-strand cDNA for the TCR alpha and beta chains. To control for contamination, each cDNA library was double barcoded with a SMART-Mk sample barcode plus Illumina barcodes. TruSeq adapter sequences, together with Illumina sample barcodes, were added in two successive PCR steps. The TCR alpha and beta cDNA libraries were sequenced on the Illumina HiSeq platform using custom primers. In the paper's pipeline: MiGEC processed the raw reads to extract unique molecular identifiers, while MiXCR was used to determine the CDR3 positions. Recombination models were inferred per individual with the repgenHMM and IGoR tools using an EM algorithm. Shared clonotype analysis was performed with the tcR package in R, normalizing sharing by the product of cloneset sizes. Out-of-frame nonproductive sequences were analyzed to study raw recombination free of thymic and clonal selection effects. TCRdb reprocessed the public reads (quality trimming at Q25 with fastp, clone calling with MiXCR) and kept in-frame beta chains. For every CDR3 protein sequence, its rows merge into one entry that carries the most common genes and DNA. The V and J calls were determined by TCRdb, not by the authors. The table for this sample lists approximately 230,000 distinct CDR3 sequences; around 6.5% of them were counted only once. Approximately 15% of the sample is held by the ten biggest clonotypes.

Overall results and qualifications from the work: Zero-insertion analyses could be partly confounded by invariant T cells such as MAIT and iNKT, although diverse VJ usage argued against such confounding for most clonotypes. Out-of-frame TCR alpha sharing in monozygotic twins was systematically underestimated by recombination models, whereas sharing between unrelated individuals was in agreement with the recombination models. Compared with coincidental sharing between unrelated individuals, an excess of low generation-probability sequences was observed among out-of-frame TCR alpha sequences shared between twins. Fewer insertions were carried by abundant cord blood beta clonotypes; a weaker similar trend was observed in young adult naive repertoires, while no such trend was observed in memory repertoires. A weaker excess of twin sharing was found in beta out-of-frame sequences because the signal-to-noise ratio was lowered by fewer shared sequences. Because the same donors could not be followed over many years, the conclusions relied on cross-sectional statistical analysis.

V gives up 3 bases and J gives up 5 bases, and the segment between their germline ends measures 5 bases. CDR1 and CDR2, per the germline V gene, are SGHDN and FVKESK. The CDR3 has 12 amino acids, counting the end cysteine and phenylalanine. Only the CDR3 DNA is retained, 36 bases long and in frame from the first base. The same specimen was also included in a second study, on T cells expressing NK-cell markers. Per the second study: TCR beta-chain repertoires were profiled in sorted CD3+CD56+NKG2C+, CD3+CD56+NKG2C- and CD3+CD56-NKG2C+ T-cell subsets from seven or eight donors. Of the eight sequenced donors, seven were found to be HCMV-seropositive and one was found to be HCMV-seronegative. In several experiments an anti-gammadeltaTCR antibody was added to restrict sorting to alphabetaTCR-expressing T cells. In 5 to 7 donors, the dominant CD3+CD56+NKG2C+ clonotypes were found to rank among the top 10 CD8+ clonotypes and to make up 1.0-7.0% of CD8+ T cells. Those dominant clonotypes were again the most abundant among CD3+CD56-NKG2C+ cells in a handful of donors, at about 28.3-65%. Whether the expanded NKG2C-expressing T cell clones were specific for HCMV antigens was left unclear. The eight sequenced donors were randomly selected healthy volunteers, three men and five women. To determine HCMV serostatus, a commercial ELISA kit was used to detect HCMV-specific IgG in serum. Reads were demultiplexed and grouped by UMI with MIGEC, and clonotypes were assembled and quantified with MiTCR. To remove erroneous sequences, TCR cDNA sequences were retained only when supported by two or more reads. The tcR package was used for downstream repertoire analysis, with clonotypes matched between fractions based on CDR3 nucleotide sequence plus V segment. Antigen specificity was annotated against VDJdb with VDJmatch, allowing one amino acid substitution in CDR3.

The source is a woman aged 18 to 35 in good health. In this chain, TRBV14 is recombined with TRBJ2-1; the D gene is unclear. Material for sequencing was CD8+ T cells sorted from blood. The CDR3 amino acid sequence is: CASSHSHNEQFF. The sequenced DNA is TGTGCCAGCAGCCACTCTCACAATGAGCAGTTCTTC. The variable domain in full, with residues beyond the CDR3 obtained from the reference TRBV14 and TRBJ2-1 genes, is EAGVTQFPSHSVIEKGQTVTLRCDPISGHDNLYWYRRVMGKEIKFLLHFVKESKQDESGMPNNRFLAERTGGTYSTLKVQPAELEDSGVYFCASSHSHNEQFFGPGTRLTVL.